The 21 T cell receptor beta chains presented below share a single source sample, sequenced in a study of OX40 agonist ivuxolimab in advanced cancers. Method: immunoSEQ multiplex PCR; TCRdb's copy keeps in-frame clones and lacks some. Among roughly 54,000 clones listed, roughly 91% were seen once. The sample was CD4+ or CD8+ T cells sorted from blood, taken in a trial of the OX40 agonist ivuxolimab. These receptors all come from an adult with an advanced solid tumor such as melanoma, head and neck, liver or kidney cancer.

This chain links TRBV11-1 with TRBJ2-2; either TRBD1 or TRBD2 may fit D (6 bases each). CDR3 length: 14 residues. Trimming cost V 3 bases and J 4 bases, with 9 bases left between them. CDR1 is SGHAT, CDR2 FQDESV, per germline (reference sequence). The CDR3 loop reads CASSLGGLTGELFF. CDR3 DNA: TGTGCCAGCAGCTTGGGGGGCCTCACCGGGGAGCTGTTTTTT.

The chain carries TRBV30 and TRBJ1-3, with a weak D call TRBD1 (5 bases). The CDR3 runs 13 residues. Germline CDR1 is GTSNPN and CDR2 is SVGIG (reference sequence). V was pared by 2 bases and J by 2 bases, with 7 bases between. CDR3 protein: CAWSTGPGNTIYF. The CDR3 DNA follows: TGTGCCTGGAGTACAGGCCCTGGAAACACCATATATTTT.

This sequence joins TRBV19 and TRBJ1-1; D possibly corresponds to TRBD1 (5 bases). Deletions cut 1 base from V and 7 bases from J, with 13 bases between. The CDR3 length is 14 residues. Germline lookup yields CDR1 LNHDA and CDR2 SQIVND (reference sequence). CDR3 amino acids: CASSIVGGDGEAFF. DNA for the CDR3: TGTGCCAGTAGTATAGTCGGGGGAGATGGTGAAGCTTTCTTT.

This clone has only a few counts. The J gene is TRBJ2-3, the V gene TRBV7-3; D unclear. Trimming stripped 4 bases from V and 5 bases from J, with 10 bases between. Germline CDR1 is SGHTA and CDR2 is FQGTGA. The CDR3 is made up of 13 amino acids. The CDR3 DNA reads as TGTGCCAGCAGCTCCACAGTCCAAGATACGCAGTATTTT. The encoded protein is CASSSTVQDTQYF.

The CDR3 DNA reads as TGTGCTAGTGGGGGAGCCACAGATACGCAGTATTTT. Translating it yields CASGGATDTQYF. The chain joins TRBV12-5 to TRBJ2-3; perhaps TRBD2 as D (5 bases). Trimming took off 6 bases at V and 2 bases at J, with 6 bases between the two ends. This CDR3 is 12 amino acids long. CDR1 and CDR2 from the germline V gene are LGHNT and FRNRAP.

This chain connects TRBV7-2 to TRBJ1-4, with TRBD1 matching over 7 bases. V lost 5 bases to trimming and J lost 4 bases; unmatched junction nucleotides: 7. Germline assignment: CDR1 SGHTA and CDR2 FQGNSA. This CDR3 is 15 amino acids long. The CDR3 bases are TGTGCCAGCAGCCCCCGCAGGGGGATTAATGAAAAACTGTTTTTT. Translating it yields CASSPRRGINEKLFF. The full variable domain, in which reference TRBV7-2 and TRBJ1-4 provide the parts outside the CDR3, is GAGVSQSPSNKVTEKGKDVELRCDPISGHTALYWYRQSLGQGLEFLIYFQGNSAPDKSGLPSDRFSAERTGGSVSTLTIQRTQQEDSAVYLCASSPRRGINEKLFFGSGTQLSVL.

The chain joins TRBV9 to TRBJ2-3; either TRBD1 or TRBD2 may supply D (6 bases each). The CDR3 is 15 amino acids. With 0 bases removed from V and 4 bases from J, the gap between germline ends came to 12 bases. Germline V CDR1 and CDR2: SGDLS, YYNGEE. CDR3 nucleotides: TGTGCCAGCAGCGTAGCGGGGGCCCCCGCAGATACGCAGTATTTT. It encodes CASSVAGAPADTQYF.

V gene TRBV15 combines with J gene TRBJ2-5, with D possibly TRBD1 on 5 matching bases. The CDR3 extends over 14 amino acids. The germline CDR1 and CDR2 sequences are LNHNV and YYDKDF (reference sequence). Trimming took 5 bases from V and 4 from J, leaving 14 bases between them. The CDR3 DNA reads TGTGCCACCAGCTCCGGGCAGGGCAGAGAGACCCAGTACTTC. It yields the protein CATSSGQGRETQYF.

The chain uses TRBV7-3 and TRBJ2-5; 9 bases agree with TRBD2. The CDR3 covers 13 residues. CDR1 and CDR2 from the germline V gene are SGHTA and FQGTGA. Germline trimming cut 9 bases from V and 5 bases from J; bases unmatched to any gene: 7. DNA for the CDR3: TGTGCCAGTAGTAGCGGGAGAGGCGAGACCCAGTACTTC. Protein: CASSSGRGETQYF.

In its sample, this clone was seen once. V is TRBV6-5 and J is TRBJ2-5; unclear D gene. Germline V gene sequence: CDR1 MNHEY, CDR2 SVGAGI. The CDR3 sequence is 12 residues long. V was shortened by 8 bases and J by 0 bases, with 7 bases between the two germline ends. CDR3: CASSGDQETQYF. CDR3 nucleotides: TGTGCCAGCTCCGGAGACCAAGAGACCCAGTACTTC.

The chain links TRBV28 to TRBJ1-1, with D possibly matching TRBD1 (6 bases). CDR1 and CDR2 (germline): MDHEN, SYDVKM. Trimming pared 2 bases from V and 1 base from J, leaving 11 bases between. The length of the CDR3 is 15 residues. In DNA, the CDR3 is TGTGCCAGCAGTTTACAACTGACAGGGAACACTGAAGCTTTCTTT. This translates into CASSLQLTGNTEAFF.

The chain links TRBV28 to TRBJ1-3; D call uncertain. CDR3 length: 15 residues. Germline V gene lookup returns CDR1 MDHEN and CDR2 SYDVKM. With 1 base removed from V and 0 bases from J, the gap between germline ends came to 7 bases. The DNA of the CDR3 is TGTGCCAGCAGTTTATACCGAATCTCTGGAAACACCATATATTTT. It translates to CASSLYRISGNTIYF.

V is TRBV10-1 and J is TRBJ2-2; D possibly matches TRBD1 or TRBD2 (5 bases each). The CDR3 covers 16 residues. Germline V gene lookup returns CDR1 WNHNN and CDR2 SYGVQD (reference sequence). V lost 0 bases, J lost 0 bases, and 8 bases lay in between. CDR3 DNA: TGCGCCAGCAGTGAGTCGGGGGTCGCGAACACCGGGGAGCTGTTTTTT. Its protein is CASSESGVANTGELFF.

CDR3 amino acids: CASSLQAPEKDTQYF. CDR3 coding DNA: TGCGCCAGCAGCCTGCAGGCCCCGGAGAAAGATACGCAGTATTTT. V usage is TRBV5-1 and J usage is TRBJ2-3, with D unclear. Trimming took 4 bases from V and 5 from J, leaving 17 bases between them. Germline V gene data show CDR1 as SGHRS and CDR2 as YFSETQ. This CDR3 contains 15 residues.

This rearrangement joins TRBV5-1 to TRBJ1-6; D gene uncertain. From germline, CDR1 is SGHRS and CDR2 YFSETQ. Trimming removed 4 bases at V and 11 bases at J, with 13 bases between. CDR3 length equals 13 residues. CDR3 coding DNA: TGCGCCAGCAGCCCCGGCGGCCAAACACCCCTCCACTTT. Residues: CASSPGGQTPLHF.

The chain is built from TRBV11-2 and TRBJ1-2; D unclear. Germline V gene lookup returns CDR1 SGHAT and CDR2 FQNNGV. Trimming took 2 bases from V and 1 from J, leaving 2 bases between them. The CDR3 is made up of 12 amino acids. The CDR3 loop is CASSLNNYGYTF. In nucleotides, the CDR3 is TGTGCCAGCAGCTTAAATAACTATGGCTACACCTTC.

This clone occurred a few times. The chain recombines TRBV30 with TRBJ1-5; 7 nucleotides align to TRBD1. The CDR3 length is 19 residues. Germline assignment: CDR1 GTSNPN and CDR2 SVGIG (reference sequence). Losses at the gene ends were 0 bases for V and 2 bases for J; bases not matched to a gene: 16. The CDR3 region is CAWSVPNRGLGIGNQPQHF. Written as DNA, the CDR3 is TGTGCCTGGAGTGTACCAAACAGGGGTTTGGGTATTGGCAATCAGCCCCAGCATTTT.

The chain recombines TRBV6-1 with TRBJ2-7, with 8 bases identical to TRBD1. The CDR3 loop spans 15 amino acids. Germline V lookup: CDR1 MNHNS, CDR2 SASEGT. The V and J ends lost 7 bases and 7 bases, in that order; junction bases with no gene match: 15. The CDR3 DNA sequence: TGTGCCAGCATAGGGACGACAGGGGCCCAGAGAGAGCAGTACTTC. This codes for CASIGTTGAQREQYF.

This CDR3 reads CASRSNRGGNTIYF. CDR3 DNA sequence: TGTGCCAGCAGATCTAACAGGGGGGGAAACACCATATATTTT. The chain combines TRBV7-9 with TRBJ1-3, with 8 bases identical to TRBD1. Germline trimming cut 6 bases from V and 4 bases from J; bases unmatched to any gene: 5. CDR3 length equals 14 residues. From germline, CDR1 is SEHNR and CDR2 FQNEAQ (reference sequence).

The chain carries TRBV18 and TRBJ2-3; TRBD2 matches 14 bases. Per germline, CDR1 KGHSH and CDR2 LQKENI. The length of the CDR3 is 16 residues. J lost 4 bases, V lost 5 bases, and 5 bases had no gene match. CDR3 bases: TGTGCCAGCTCAACGAGACTAGCGGGAGGGCCAGATACGCAGTATTTT. This codes for CASSTRLAGGPDTQYF.

The sample holds one count of this clone. This chain joins TRBV10-3 and TRBJ2-1; 8 bases are shared with TRBD2. Germline CDR1 ENHRY, CDR2 SYGVKD. V dropped 8 bases and J dropped 5; count of bases not matched to a gene: 8. The CDR3 has 14 amino acids. This chain's CDR3 is CAIGRREGHNEQFF. The CDR3 nucleotides read TGTGCCATCGGGCGACGGGAGGGCCACAATGAGCAGTTCTTC.